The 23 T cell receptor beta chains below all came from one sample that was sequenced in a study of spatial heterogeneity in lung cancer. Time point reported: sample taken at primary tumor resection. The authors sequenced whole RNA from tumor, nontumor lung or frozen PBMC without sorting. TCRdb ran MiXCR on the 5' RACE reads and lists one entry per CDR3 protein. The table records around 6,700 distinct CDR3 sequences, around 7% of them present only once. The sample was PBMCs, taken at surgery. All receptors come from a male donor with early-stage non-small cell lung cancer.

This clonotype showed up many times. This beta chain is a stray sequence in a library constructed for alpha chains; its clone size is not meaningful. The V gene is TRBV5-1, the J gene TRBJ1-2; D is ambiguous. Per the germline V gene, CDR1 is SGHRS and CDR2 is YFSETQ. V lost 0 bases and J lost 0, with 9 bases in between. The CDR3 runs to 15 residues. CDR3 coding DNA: TGCGCCAGCAGCTTGGAATTCGGAGCTAACTATGGCTACACCTTC. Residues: CASSLEFGANYGYTF.

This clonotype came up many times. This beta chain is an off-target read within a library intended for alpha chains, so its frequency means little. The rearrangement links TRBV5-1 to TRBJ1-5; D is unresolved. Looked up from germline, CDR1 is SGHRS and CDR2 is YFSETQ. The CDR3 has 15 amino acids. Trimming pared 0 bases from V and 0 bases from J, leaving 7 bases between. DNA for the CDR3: TGCGCCAGCAGCTTGGAGGGTTATAGCAATCAGCCCCAGCATTTT. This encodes CASSLEGYSNQPQHF.

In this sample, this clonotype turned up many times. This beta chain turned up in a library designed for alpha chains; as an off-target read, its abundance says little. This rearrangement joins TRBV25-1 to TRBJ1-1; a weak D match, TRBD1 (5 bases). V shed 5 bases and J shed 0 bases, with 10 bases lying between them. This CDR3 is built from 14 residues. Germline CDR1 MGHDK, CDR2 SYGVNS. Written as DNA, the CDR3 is TGTGCCAGCAGTTTCGGGACGGTGAACACTGAAGCTTTCTTT. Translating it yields CASSFGTVNTEAFF.

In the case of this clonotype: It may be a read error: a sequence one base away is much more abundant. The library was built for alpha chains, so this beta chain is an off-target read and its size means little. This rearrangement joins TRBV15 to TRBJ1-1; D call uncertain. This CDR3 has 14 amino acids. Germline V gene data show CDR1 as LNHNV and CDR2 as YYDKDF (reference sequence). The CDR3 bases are TGTGCCACCAACAGAGATTTCGATCCCACTGAAGCTTTCTTT. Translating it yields CATNRDFDPTEAFF. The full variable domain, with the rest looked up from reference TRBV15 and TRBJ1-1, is DAMVIQNPRYQVTQFGKPVTLSCSQTLNHNVMYWYQQKSSQAPKLLFHYYDKDFNNEADTPDNFQSRRPNTSFCFLDIRSPGLGDTAMYLCATNRDFDPTEAFFGQGTRLTVV.

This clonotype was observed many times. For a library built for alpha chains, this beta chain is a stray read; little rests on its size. CDR3 coding DNA: TGTGCCAGCAACCCTCGGCGGCCCAATTCACCCCTCCACTTT. As protein: CASNPRRPNSPLHF. The V and J genes are TRBV28 and TRBJ1-6; D is unresolved. V gave up 7 bases and J gave up 7 bases, with 14 bases separating them. The CDR3 has 14 amino acids. The V gene's germline CDR1 is MDHEN and CDR2 SYDVKM.

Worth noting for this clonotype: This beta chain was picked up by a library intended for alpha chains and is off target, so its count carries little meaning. CDR3 protein: CAWSPGLAGRDTQYF. CDR3 in DNA: TGTGCCTGGAGCCCGGGACTAGCGGGACGAGATACGCAGTATTTT. This chain connects TRBV30 to TRBJ2-3; 13 bases line up with TRBD2. J lost 5 bases, V lost 3 bases, and 5 bases had no gene match. The CDR3 has 15 residues. Looked up from germline, CDR1 is GTSNPN and CDR2 is SVGIG (reference sequence).

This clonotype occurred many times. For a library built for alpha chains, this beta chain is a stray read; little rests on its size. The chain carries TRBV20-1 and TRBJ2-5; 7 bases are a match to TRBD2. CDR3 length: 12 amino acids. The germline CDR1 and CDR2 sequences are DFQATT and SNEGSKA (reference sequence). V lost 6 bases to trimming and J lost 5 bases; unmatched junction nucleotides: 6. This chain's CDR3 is CSAMTSLETQYF. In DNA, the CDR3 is TGCAGTGCCATGACTAGCCTGGAGACCCAGTACTTC.

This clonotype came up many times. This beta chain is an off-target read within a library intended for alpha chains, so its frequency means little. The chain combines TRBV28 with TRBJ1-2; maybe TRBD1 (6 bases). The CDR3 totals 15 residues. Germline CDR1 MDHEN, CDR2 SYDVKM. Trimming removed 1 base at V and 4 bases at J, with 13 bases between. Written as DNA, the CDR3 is TGTGCCAGCAGTTTATACGCAGGGGAGGGCTATGGCTACACCTTC. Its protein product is CASSLYAGEGYGYTF.

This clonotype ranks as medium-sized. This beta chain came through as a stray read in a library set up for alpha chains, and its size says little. Written as DNA, the CDR3 is TGTGCCAGCAGTTTGGACACCTACGAGCAGTACTTC. The encoded protein is CASSLDTYEQYF. The rearrangement links TRBV28 to TRBJ2-7; TRBD1 might be the D (5 bases). The germline gives CDR1 MDHEN, CDR2 SYDVKM. The CDR3 is 12 residues long. The V end lost 3 bases, the J end lost 2 bases, and 5 bases lay between the germline ends.

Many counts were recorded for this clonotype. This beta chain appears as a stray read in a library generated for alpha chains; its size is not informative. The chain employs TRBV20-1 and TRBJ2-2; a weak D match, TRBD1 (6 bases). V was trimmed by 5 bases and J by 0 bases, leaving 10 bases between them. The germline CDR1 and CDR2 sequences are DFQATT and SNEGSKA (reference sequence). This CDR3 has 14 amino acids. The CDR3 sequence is CSASGTTNTGELFF. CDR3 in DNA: TGCAGTGCTTCCGGGACAACGAACACCGGGGAGCTGTTTTTT.

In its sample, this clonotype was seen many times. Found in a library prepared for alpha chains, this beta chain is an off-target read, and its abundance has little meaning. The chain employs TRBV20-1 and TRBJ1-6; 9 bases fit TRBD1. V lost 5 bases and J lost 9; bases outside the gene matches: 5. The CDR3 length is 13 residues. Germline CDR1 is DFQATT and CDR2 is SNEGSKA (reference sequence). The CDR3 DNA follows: TGCAGTGCTCTGGACAGGGGAGGTTCACCCCTCCACTTT. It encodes CSALDRGGSPLHF.

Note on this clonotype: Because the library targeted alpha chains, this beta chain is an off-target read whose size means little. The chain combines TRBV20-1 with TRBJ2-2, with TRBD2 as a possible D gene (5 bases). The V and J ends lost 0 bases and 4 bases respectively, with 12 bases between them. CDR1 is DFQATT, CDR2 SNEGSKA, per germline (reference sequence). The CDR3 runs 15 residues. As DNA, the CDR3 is TGCAGTGCTAGAGAGGAGGATCGGGGCACCGGGGAGCTGTTTTTT. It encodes CSAREEDRGTGELFF.

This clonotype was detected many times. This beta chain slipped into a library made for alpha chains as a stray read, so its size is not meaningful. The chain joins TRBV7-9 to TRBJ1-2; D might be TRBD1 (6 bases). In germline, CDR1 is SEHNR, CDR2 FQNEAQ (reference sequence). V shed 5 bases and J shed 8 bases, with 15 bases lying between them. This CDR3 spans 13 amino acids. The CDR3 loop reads CASSAQPGDGYTF. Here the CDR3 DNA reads TGTGCCAGCAGCGCTCAGCCAGGGGACGGCTACACCTTC.

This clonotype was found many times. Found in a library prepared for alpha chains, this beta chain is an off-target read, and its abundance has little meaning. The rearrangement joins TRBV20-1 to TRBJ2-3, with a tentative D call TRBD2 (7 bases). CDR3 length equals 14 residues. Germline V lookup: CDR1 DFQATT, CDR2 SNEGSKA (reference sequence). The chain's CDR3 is CSGWGGAVTDTQYF. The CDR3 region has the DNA TGCAGCGGATGGGGGGGCGCGGTCACAGATACGCAGTATTTT.

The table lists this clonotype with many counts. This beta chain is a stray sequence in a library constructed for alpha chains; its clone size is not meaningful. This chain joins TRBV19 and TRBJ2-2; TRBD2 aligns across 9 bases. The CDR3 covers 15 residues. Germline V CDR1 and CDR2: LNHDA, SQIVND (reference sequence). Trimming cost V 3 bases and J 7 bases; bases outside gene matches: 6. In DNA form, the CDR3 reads TGTGCCAGTAGTATGGTTGGCGGGAGGGTCGGGGAGCTGTTTTTT. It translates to CASSMVGGRVGELFF.

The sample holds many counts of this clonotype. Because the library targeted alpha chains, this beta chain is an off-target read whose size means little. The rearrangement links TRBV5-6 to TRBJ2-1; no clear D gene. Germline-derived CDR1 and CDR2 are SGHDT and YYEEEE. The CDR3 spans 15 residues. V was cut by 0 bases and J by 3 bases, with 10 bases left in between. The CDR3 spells CASSLAPSGYNEQFF. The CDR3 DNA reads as TGTGCCAGCAGCTTGGCTCCTTCCGGCTACAATGAGCAGTTCTTC.

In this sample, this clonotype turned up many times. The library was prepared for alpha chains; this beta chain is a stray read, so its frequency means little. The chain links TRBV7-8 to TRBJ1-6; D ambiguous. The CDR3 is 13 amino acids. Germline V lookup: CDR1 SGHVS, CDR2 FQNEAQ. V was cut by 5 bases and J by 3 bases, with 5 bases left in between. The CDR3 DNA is TGTGCCAGCAGCCGCCTCTATAATTCACCCCTCCACTTT. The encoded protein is CASSRLYNSPLHF. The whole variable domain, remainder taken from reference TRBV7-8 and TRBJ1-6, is GAGVSQSPRYKVAKRGQDVALRCDPISGHVSLFWYQQALGQGPEFLTYFQNEAQLDKSGLPSDRFFAERPEGSVSTLKIQRTQQEDSAVYLCASSRLYNSPLHFGNGTRLTVT.

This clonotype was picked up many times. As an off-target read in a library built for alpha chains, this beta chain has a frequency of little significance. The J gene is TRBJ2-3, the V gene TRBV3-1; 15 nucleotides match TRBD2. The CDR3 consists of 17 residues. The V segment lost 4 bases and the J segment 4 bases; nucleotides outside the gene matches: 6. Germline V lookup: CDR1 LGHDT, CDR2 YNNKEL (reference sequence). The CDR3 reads CASSPRTSGGAADTQYF. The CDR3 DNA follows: TGTGCCAGCAGCCCGCGGACTAGCGGGGGGGCCGCAGATACGCAGTATTTT.

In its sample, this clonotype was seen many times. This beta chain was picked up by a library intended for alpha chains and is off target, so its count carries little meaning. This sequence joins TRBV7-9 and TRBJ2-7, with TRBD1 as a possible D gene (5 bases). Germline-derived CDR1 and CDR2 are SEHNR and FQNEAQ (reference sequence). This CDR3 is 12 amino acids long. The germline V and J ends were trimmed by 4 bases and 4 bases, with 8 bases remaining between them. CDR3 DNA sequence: TGTGCCAGCAGCTCTCAGGGATACGAGCAGTACTTC. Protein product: CASSSQGYEQYF.

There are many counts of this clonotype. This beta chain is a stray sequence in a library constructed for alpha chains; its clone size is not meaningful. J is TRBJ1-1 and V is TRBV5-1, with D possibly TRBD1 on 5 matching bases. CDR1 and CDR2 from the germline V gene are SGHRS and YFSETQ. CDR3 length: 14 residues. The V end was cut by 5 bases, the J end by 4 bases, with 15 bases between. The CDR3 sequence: CASRDGTDPTEAFF. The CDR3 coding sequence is TGCGCCAGCAGGGACGGGACCGACCCCACTGAAGCTTTCTTT.

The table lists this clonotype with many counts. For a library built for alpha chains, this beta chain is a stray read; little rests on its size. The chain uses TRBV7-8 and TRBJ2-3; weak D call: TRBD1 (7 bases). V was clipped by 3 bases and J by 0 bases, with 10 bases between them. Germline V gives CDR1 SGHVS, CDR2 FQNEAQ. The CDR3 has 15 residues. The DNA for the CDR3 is TGTGCCAGCAGCTTGCGGGACAGAAGCACAGATACGCAGTATTTT. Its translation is CASSLRDRSTDTQYF.

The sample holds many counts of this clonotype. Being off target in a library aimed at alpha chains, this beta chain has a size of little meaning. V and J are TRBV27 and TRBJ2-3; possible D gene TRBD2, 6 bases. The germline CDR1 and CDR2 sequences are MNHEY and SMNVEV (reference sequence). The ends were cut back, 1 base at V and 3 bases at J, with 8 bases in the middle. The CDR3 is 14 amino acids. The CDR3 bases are TGTGCCAGCAGTTTATTGGGGGGTACAGATACGCAGTATTTT. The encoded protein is CASSLLGGTDTQYF.

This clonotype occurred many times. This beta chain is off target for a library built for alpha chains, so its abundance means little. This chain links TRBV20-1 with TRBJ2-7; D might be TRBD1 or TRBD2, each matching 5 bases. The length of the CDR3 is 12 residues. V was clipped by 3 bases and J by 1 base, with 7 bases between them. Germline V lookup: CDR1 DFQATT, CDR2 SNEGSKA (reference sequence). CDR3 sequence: CSARWGSYEQYF. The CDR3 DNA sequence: TGCAGTGCTAGGTGGGGGTCCTACGAGCAGTACTTC.